This is a list of T cell receptor beta chains from one sample in a study of blood T cell repertoires in COVID-19. TCRdb's table, derived via immunoSEQ multiplex PCR, lists solely in-frame clones and lacks some. The sample consists of tens of thousands of clones, 84% of them appearing once. The sequenced sample consisted of peripheral blood. The receptors were gathered from a man in his 60s with acute or convalescent COVID-19. Both conserved end residues are part of each CDR3. A D gene is named only where the DNA matches it firmly. Some rows mark clone size as missing; the rest say once, few, many or name a class of expanded clone.

d_gene,abundance,v_gene,j_gene,CDR3nt,CDR3aa
TRBD1,.,TRBV11-2,TRBJ1-4,TGTGCCAGCCAACAAAACCCGGGGACAGCAACTAATGAAAAACTGTTTTTT,CASQQNPGTATNEKLFF
.,.,TRBV24-1,TRBJ1-2,TGTGCCACCATTCAGGGGCCCGACTATGGCTACACCTTC,CATIQGPDYGYTF
.,.,TRBV3-1/TRBV3-2,TRBJ1-5,TGTGCCAGCAGCCAAGGTAGTGCAGGGCCCCAGCATTTT,CASSQGSAGPQHF
TRBD1,.,TRBV18,TRBJ2-2,TGTGCCAGCTCACCCGGACAGGGGGCATACGCCGGGGAGCTGTTTTTT,CASSPGQGAYAGELFF
.,few,TRBV4-3,TRBJ2-1,TGCGCCAGCAGCCAAGATAGAGGACTGGTTTTTAATGAGCAGTTCTTC,CASSQDRGLVFNEQFF
.,.,TRBV27,TRBJ2-7,TGTGCCAGCAGTTTACTGCGGGGAGGCTCCTACGAGCAGTACTTC,CASSLLRGGSYEQYF
TRBD2,.,TRBV5-1,TRBJ2-3,TGCGCCAGCAGCGTGACTAGCGGGGGGGCGTTCGCAGATACGCAGTATTTT,CASSVTSGGAFADTQYF
.,.,TRBV19,TRBJ1-2,TGTGCCAGTAGTATCGCAGGTACAGTTTATGGCTACACCTTC,CASSIAGTVYGYTF
.,.,TRBV6-2/TRBV6-3,TRBJ1-3,TGTGCCAGCAGTTTGTTAGGGGCGGCTGGAAACACCATATATTTT,CASSLLGAAGNTIYF
.,.,TRBV20-1,TRBJ1-4,TGCAGTGCTAGAGACCGGGAAAAACTGTTTTTT,CSARDREKLFF
TRBD1,once,TRBV29-1,TRBJ2-3,TGCAGCGGGAGGGACAGGGGGCTTTCGACGCAGTATTTT,CSGRDRGLSTQYF